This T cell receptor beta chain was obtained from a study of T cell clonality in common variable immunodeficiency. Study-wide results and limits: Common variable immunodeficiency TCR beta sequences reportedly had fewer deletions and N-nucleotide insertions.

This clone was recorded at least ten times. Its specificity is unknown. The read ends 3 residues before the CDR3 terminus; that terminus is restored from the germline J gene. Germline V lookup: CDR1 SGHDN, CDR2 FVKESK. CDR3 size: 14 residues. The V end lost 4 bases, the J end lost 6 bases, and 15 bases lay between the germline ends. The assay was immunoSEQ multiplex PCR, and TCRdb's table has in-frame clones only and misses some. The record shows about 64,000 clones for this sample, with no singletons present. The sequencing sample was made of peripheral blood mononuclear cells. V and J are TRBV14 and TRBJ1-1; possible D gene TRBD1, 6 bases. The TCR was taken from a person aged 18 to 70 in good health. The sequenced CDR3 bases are TGTGCCAGCAGCCTGAGCGGGGGGCGTGCTGAA. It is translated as CASSLSGGRAE. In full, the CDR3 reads CASSLSGGRAEAFF.